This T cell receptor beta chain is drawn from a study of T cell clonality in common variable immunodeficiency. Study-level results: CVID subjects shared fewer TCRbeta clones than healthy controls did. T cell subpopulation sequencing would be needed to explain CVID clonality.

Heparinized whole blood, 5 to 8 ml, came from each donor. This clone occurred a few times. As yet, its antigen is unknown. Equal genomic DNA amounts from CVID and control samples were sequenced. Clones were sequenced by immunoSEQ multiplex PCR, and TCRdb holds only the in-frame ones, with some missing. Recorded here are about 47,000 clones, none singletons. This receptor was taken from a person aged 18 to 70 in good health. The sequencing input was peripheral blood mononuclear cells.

CDR3 amino acids: CAISRTGQETQYF. The CDR3 bases that were read are TGTGCCATCAGCCGGACAGGGCAAGAGACC. The chain carries TRBV10-3 and TRBJ2-5, with 8 nucleotides matching TRBD1. The CDR3 end falls 3 residues outside the read, so it is completed with the germline J gene. The junction had 2 bases not matched to a gene; V was cut back by 6 bases and J by 2 bases. This CDR3 is 13 amino acids long. Germline lookup yields CDR1 ENHRY and CDR2 SYGVKD.